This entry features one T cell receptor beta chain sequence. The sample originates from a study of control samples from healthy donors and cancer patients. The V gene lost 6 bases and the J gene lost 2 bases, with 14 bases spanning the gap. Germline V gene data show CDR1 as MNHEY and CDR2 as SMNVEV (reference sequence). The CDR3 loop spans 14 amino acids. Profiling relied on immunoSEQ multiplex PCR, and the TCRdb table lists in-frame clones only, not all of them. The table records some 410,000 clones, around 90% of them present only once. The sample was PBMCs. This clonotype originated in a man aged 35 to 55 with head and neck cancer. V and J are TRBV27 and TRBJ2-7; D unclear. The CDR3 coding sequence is TGTGCCAGCAGCGCCCGGACCGTCACCTACGAGCAGTACTTC. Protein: CASSARTVTYEQYF.